This T cell receptor (beta chain) was profiled in a study of shared clonotypes between healthy human individuals. Whole-study results and caveats: Sequencing of the sorted subsets was shown by rarefaction to be incomplete despite large depth. Generally, naive subsets came out with larger estimated richness than memory subsets.

Notes on this clone: The antigen is not known.

Original processing notes: With immunoSEQ giving junction-only sequences and no quality scores, filtering differed. Here immunoSEQ multiplex PCR was the method, and the copy in TCRdb shows in-frame clones only, minus some. Clonal size and the V and J genes are those of that table, whereas D and trimming came from the DNA. The table includes some 2.1 million clones, 95% detected once. The length of the CDR3 is 17 residues. V was clipped by 4 bases and J by 4 bases, with 23 bases between them. Germline V lookup: CDR1 SGHRS, CDR2 YFSETQ. This receptor was identified in a man aged 18 to 30 in good health. Sequenced material: naive CD4+ T cells sorted from blood. Subset specified: CD45RA+ positively selected. The V and J genes are TRBV5-1 and TRBJ1-1; maybe TRBD1 (5 bases). The CDR3: CASSQGPGREGFTEAFF. The CDR3 DNA reads TGCGCCAGCAGCCAAGGGCCGGGACGCGAAGGGTTCACTGAAGCTTTCTTT. The whole variable domain, filled in from reference TRBV5-1 and TRBJ1-1, reads KAGVTQTPRYLIKTRGQQVTLSCSPISGHRSVSWYQQTPGQGLQFLFEYFSETQRNKGNFPGRFSGRQFSNSRSEMNVSTLELGDSALYLCASSQGPGREGFTEAFFGQGTRLTVV.